Sequencing of this T cell receptor beta chain was carried out in a study of blood T cell repertoires in COVID-19. Study information: Nucleic acid was either cDNA or gDNA, and it came from T cells, B-cell-depleted T cells, or PBMCs.

Profiling relied on immunoSEQ multiplex PCR, and the TCRdb table lists in-frame clones only, not all of them. The sample records about 260,000 clones, about 88% being singletons. This TCR came from a woman aged 55-69 years with COVID-19, enrolled during active disease. The sample was peripheral blood.

The CDR3 region has the DNA TGTGCCAGCAGCGCTAGCGGGCCCGGGACGGATACCAACTATGGCTACACCTTC. Amino acid sequence: CASSASGPGTDTNYGYTF. The chain joins TRBV4-2 to TRBJ1-2, with a weak D call TRBD1 (5 bases). This CDR3 spans 18 amino acids. The germline CDR1 and CDR2 sequences are LGHNA and YNFKEQ. V lost 5 bases and J 2 bases, leaving 24 bases between the germline ends.